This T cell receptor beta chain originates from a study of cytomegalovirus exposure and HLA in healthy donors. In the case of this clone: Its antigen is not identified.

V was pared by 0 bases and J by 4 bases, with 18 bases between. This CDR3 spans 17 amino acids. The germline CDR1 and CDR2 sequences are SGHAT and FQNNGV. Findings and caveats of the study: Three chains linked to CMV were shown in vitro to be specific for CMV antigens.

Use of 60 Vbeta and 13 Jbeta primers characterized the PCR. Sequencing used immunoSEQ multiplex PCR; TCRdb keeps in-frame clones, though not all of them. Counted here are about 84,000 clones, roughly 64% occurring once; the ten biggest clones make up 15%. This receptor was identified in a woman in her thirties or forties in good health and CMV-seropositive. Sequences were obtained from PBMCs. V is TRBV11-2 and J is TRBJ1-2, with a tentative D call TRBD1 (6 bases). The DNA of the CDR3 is TGTGCCAGCAGCTTAGACTCCGGACAGAGAGGCGGCTATGGCTACACCTTC. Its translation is CASSLDSGQRGGYGYTF.